This T cell receptor beta chain was identified in a study of T-cell reconstitution after alpha-beta-depleted transplantation in children. General study points: It was newly produced T cells that mostly accounted for T-cell counts and diversity one year after transplant. The origin of high day-60 TCRbeta diversity in some patients lay in surviving recipient T cells and thymic progenitors. There were reportedly several hundred expanded graft clones from which alpha-beta T cells came about two months after transplant.

J gave up 4 bases and V 7 bases, and 11 bases lay outside the gene matches. Germline V gene lookup returns CDR1 GTSNPN and CDR2 SVGIG (reference sequence). CDR3 length equals 14 residues. In the case of this clonotype: No antigen is known for it.

Preparation of the TCRbeta library was carried out with unique molecular identifiers. TCRdb reanalysed the PCR reads using MiXCR and keeps one entry per CDR3 protein. Of about 130,000 distinct CDR3 sequences listed, around a tenth are singletons. The V call is TRBV30, the J call TRBJ1-2; TRBD1 agrees at 8 bases. The material sequenced was PBMCs, mostly from graft donor cells, taken 180 days after TCRalphabeta/CD19-depleted stem cell transplant. The clonotype originates from a girl less than two years old who had a stem cell transplant for combined immunodeficiency, so the T cells may come from the graft donor. Written as DNA, the CDR3 is TGTGCCTTTTGGCTCTCGGGACAGGCCTATGGCTACACCTTC. As protein: CAFWLSGQAYGYTF.